What follows is one TCR beta chain and its context. The entry originates in a study of blood T cell repertoires in COVID-19. The CDR3 covers 15 residues. In germline, CDR1 is SGHRS, CDR2 YFSETQ. V was cut by 0 bases and J by 8 bases, with 14 bases left in between. Original processing notes: The authors estimated nucleated cell counts from reference gene primer amplification. Method: immunoSEQ multiplex PCR; TCRdb's copy keeps in-frame clones and lacks some. The V and J calls and clone size are taken from that table; D and trimming were inferred from the DNA. The table records approximately 190,000 clones, roughly four fifths of them present only once.

The chain recombines TRBV5-1 with TRBJ1-4, with D perhaps TRBD1 (6 bases). Source material: peripheral blood. The TCR sequence derives from a human donor with acute or convalescent COVID-19. The donor label of this sample is uncertain. CDR3 nucleotides: TGCGCCAGCAGCTTGGATACAGGGAATTTCGAAAAACTGTTTTTT. Amino acid sequence: CASSLDTGNFEKLFF.